The 32 T cell receptor beta chains listed next were all sequenced from one sample in a study of blood T cells in healthy people across ages. For the second PCR, which ran for 7 to 11 cycles, a sample-barcoded 5' primer and a J-beta primer mix were used. One entry per CDR3 protein results from TCRdb running MiXCR on the 5' RACE reads. Of roughly 560,000 distinct CDR3 sequences in the sample, about 25% were seen once. The same sample was also used in a study of T cells of mothers and their children.

The sample was blood. The source is a boy between 10 and 17 years old in good health.

The chain couples TRBV28 to TRBJ2-2; TRBD1 agrees at 11 bases. The ends lost 4 bases at V and 9 bases at J; junction bases unmatched: 7. The germline CDR1 and CDR2 sequences are MDHEN and SYDVKM. CDR3 length equals 15 residues. The CDR3 DNA is TGTGCCAGCAGTTCGCCCGGGACAGGGGGGCGGGAGCTGTTTTTT. Translation gives CASSSPGTGGRELFF. The entire variable domain, with the rest obtained from reference TRBV28 and TRBJ2-2, is as follows: DVKVTQSSRYLVKRTGEKVFLECVQDMDHENMFWYRQDPGLGLRLIYFSYDVKMKEKGDIPEGYSVSREKKERFSLILESASTNQTSMYLCASSSPGTGGRELFFGEGSRLTVL.

V is TRBV9 and J is TRBJ2-5; TRBD2 aligns across 12 bases. The last part of the DNA fits TRBJ2-1 better; the J call may be wrong. The CDR3 is 16 amino acids. Germline CDR1 is SGDLS and CDR2 is YYNGEE. The CDR3 loop is CASSLPTSGSRNEQFF. In nucleotides, the CDR3 is TGTGCCAGCAGCCTGCCGACTAGCGGGAGCAGAAATGAGCAGTTCTTC.

A remark on this clonotype: At one of its ends the junction is not consistent with the germline gene, which may arise from a read error. J is TRBJ1-1 and V is TRBV13, with D unresolved. The CDR3 covers 15 residues. Germline V gene lookup returns CDR1 PRHDT and CDR2 FYEKMQ (reference sequence). CDR3 loop: CASNLDGQGSTEAFF. Here the CDR3 DNA reads TGTGCCAGCAACTTAGATGGCCAAGGGTCGACTGAAGCTTTCTTT.

V gene TRBV7-2 combines with J gene TRBJ2-1; TRBD2 matches at 14 bases. The V and J ends lost 1 base and 13 bases, in that order; junction bases with no gene match: 3. Germline V gives CDR1 SGHTA, CDR2 FQGNSA. There are 14 residues in the CDR3. CDR3 nucleotides: TGTGCCAGCAGCTTAGGACTAGCGGGAGGGCCCCAGTTCTTC. Its translation: CASSLGLAGGPQFF.

The V gene is TRBV12-3 or TRBV12-4, the J gene TRBJ2-7; 7 bases fit TRBD1. The V segment lost 6 bases and the J segment 7 bases; nucleotides outside the gene matches: 15. This CDR3 contains 15 residues. DNA of the CDR3: TGTGCCAGCAGCTTGGACAGGTCGTCGTGGAATGAGCAGTACTTC. Residues: CASSLDRSSWNEQYF.

CDR3 nucleotide sequence: TGTGCCAGCAGCTTATCCTCTGGGGCGAAAGAGACCCAGTACTTC. Residues: CASSLSSGAKETQYF. The rearrangement joins TRBV7-9 to TRBJ2-5, with a possible D match to TRBD1 (5 bases). This CDR3 is 15 amino acids long. Deletions cut 2 bases from V and 3 bases from J, with 13 bases between. Germline lookup yields CDR1 SEHNR and CDR2 FQNEAQ (reference sequence).

The rearrangement joins TRBV6-5 to TRBJ2-5; no reliable D call. The end of the DNA fits TRBJ2-7 better, so the J call may be wrong. The CDR3 spans 15 residues. Germline V CDR1 and CDR2: MNHEY, SVGAGI. The CDR3 protein is CASSYSSVLSYEQYF. Written as DNA, the CDR3 is TGTGCCAGCAGTTACTCCTCGGTCCTCTCCTACGAGCAGTACTTC.

This chain links TRBV2 with TRBJ2-5; no clear D gene. The ends were cut back, 8 bases at V and 2 bases at J, with 12 bases in the middle. Germline V gives CDR1 SNHLY, CDR2 FYNNEI. CDR3 length: 13 amino acids. The chain's CDR3 is CASGVVQQETQYF. CDR3 coding DNA: TGTGCCAGCGGAGTGGTTCAACAAGAGACCCAGTACTTC.

This chain connects TRBV20-1 to TRBJ2-1; D tentatively fits TRBD1 or TRBD2 (6 bases each). CDR1 is DFQATT and CDR2 is SNEGSKA in the germline V gene (reference sequence). The CDR3 is 14 residues long. Trimming shortened V by 7 bases and J by 0 bases, and 13 bases separated the two germline ends. In DNA form, the CDR3 reads TGCAGTGTAACGGGGGCTAGCTCCTACAATGAGCAGTTCTTC. Translation: CSVTGASSYNEQFF.

As to this clonotype: One base away lies a much larger clone, so this may be a sequencing read error. The J gene is TRBJ2-6, the V gene TRBV27; D is undetermined. Germline-derived CDR1 and CDR2 are MNHEY and SMNVEV (reference sequence). With 11 bases removed from V and 1 base from J, the gap between germline ends came to 9 bases. CDR3 length: 13 amino acids. The CDR3 loop reads CAGTPSGANVLTF. The CDR3 DNA reads as TGTGCCGGCACCCCATCTGGGGCCAACGTCCTGACTTTC.

This clonotype was seen ten or more times. The chain joins TRBV5-1 to TRBJ2-1, with TRBD2 matching 9 bases. Germline trimming cut 3 bases from V and 2 bases from J; bases unmatched to any gene: 6. This CDR3 spans 16 amino acids. Per the germline V gene, CDR1 is SGHRS and CDR2 is YFSETQ. The DNA of the CDR3 is TGCGCCAGCAGCTCCGCAGCGGGGGGCCCCTACAATGAGCAGTTCTTC. Translating gives CASSSAAGGPYNEQFF.

This clonotype has only a few counts. The CDR3 is CASSQRLAPRHTDTQYF. Here the CDR3 DNA reads TGTGCCAGCAGTCAGAGACTAGCGCCACGACACACAGATACGCAGTATTTT. The chain couples TRBV27 to TRBJ2-3; 8 bases agree with TRBD2. Germline CDR1 and CDR2: MNHEY and SMNVEV (reference sequence). This CDR3 is built from 17 residues. The trim removed 5 bases at V and 2 bases at J, leaving 12 bases unmatched.

This clonotype was seen only a few times. The chain joins TRBV7-9 to TRBJ2-3; TRBD2 agrees at 9 bases. Trimming removed 5 bases from V and 6 bases from J; junction bases left unmatched: 6. Germline-derived CDR1 and CDR2 are SEHNR and FQNEAQ (reference sequence). The length of the CDR3 is 14 residues. The CDR3 coding sequence is TGTGCCAGCAGCGCTAGCGGGACCCCCGATACGCAGTATTTT. This gives the protein CASSASGTPDTQYF.

This clonotype has only a few counts. The chain recombines TRBV19 with TRBJ2-5; TRBD1 is a possible D gene (6 bases). This CDR3 is 14 amino acids long. V was trimmed by 4 bases and J by 6 bases, leaving 15 bases between them. Germline CDR1 reads LNHDA; CDR2 reads SQIVND (reference sequence). For the CDR3, the DNA is TGTGCCAGTAGTACGGACAGTTCCGTACAGACCCAGTACTTC. Its translation is CASSTDSSVQTQYF. Full variable domain (missing parts from reference TRBV19 and TRBJ2-5): DGGITQSPKYLFRKEGQNVTLSCEQNLNHDAMYWYRQDPGQGLRLIYYSQIVNDFQKGDIAEGYSVSREKKESFPLTVTSAQKNPTAFYLCASSTDSSVQTQYFGPGTRLLVL.

This clonotype was observed a handful of times. The chain employs TRBV15 and TRBJ2-1; 12 bases agree with TRBD2. Germline V gene sequence: CDR1 LNHNV, CDR2 YYDKDF (reference sequence). The CDR3 consists of 17 residues. J gave up 4 bases and V 2 bases, and 6 bases lay outside the gene matches. CDR3 region: CATSRRRLAGAYNEQFF. Here the CDR3 DNA reads TGTGCCACCAGCAGACGAAGACTAGCGGGAGCGTACAATGAGCAGTTCTTC.

This clonotype has just one count. V is TRBV12-3 or TRBV12-4 and J is TRBJ2-3; D ambiguous. V lost 4 bases and J 6 bases, leaving 17 bases between the germline ends. The CDR3 runs to 15 residues. The CDR3 spells CASSYRAPTWDTQYF. In nucleotides, the CDR3 is TGTGCCAGCAGTTATAGGGCCCCGACCTGGGATACGCAGTATTTT.

This chain connects TRBV18 to TRBJ2-5; TRBD2 agrees at 9 bases. The J call is uncertain, as TRBJ2-7 better fits the DNA end. This CDR3 region has 17 residues. Germline CDR1 is KGHSH and CDR2 is LQKENI. The CDR3 region has the DNA TGTGCCAGCTCACCACCGGGACTAGCCCCGAGCTCCTACGAGCAGTACTTC. It translates to CASSPPGLAPSSYEQYF.

This clonotype is a singleton in its sample. This chain links TRBV6-1 with TRBJ2-1, with TRBD2 identical over 7 bases. Germline CDR1 is MNHNS and CDR2 is SASEGT. The ends lost 4 bases at V and 6 bases at J; junction bases unmatched: 12. This CDR3 contains 16 residues. This CDR3 is CASSAESDGGFNEQFF. The CDR3 DNA is TGTGCCAGCAGTGCCGAAAGTGACGGGGGGTTCAATGAGCAGTTCTTC.

The chain is built from TRBV20-1 and TRBJ2-4; no definite D call. CDR3 length: 11 amino acids. Germline V gives CDR1 DFQATT, CDR2 SNEGSKA (reference sequence). V shed 1 base and J shed 6 bases, with 4 bases lying between them. CDR3 nucleotide sequence: TGCAGTGCTAGAGTCAGAAACATTCAGTACTTC. Translating it yields CSARVRNIQYF.

The rearrangement joins TRBV18 to TRBJ1-1; D might be TRBD1 (5 bases). CDR1 and CDR2 from the germline V gene are KGHSH and LQKENI. CDR3 size: 15 residues. The germline V and J ends were trimmed by 3 bases and 4 bases, with 15 bases remaining between them. In nucleotides, the CDR3 is TGTGCCAGCTCACCGAGGGGAACCGTGGGCACTGAAGCTTTCTTT. Amino acids: CASSPRGTVGTEAFF.

This clonotype was detected many times. The rearrangement joins TRBV7-2 to TRBJ2-5, with TRBD1 matching over 9 bases. V was pared by 2 bases and J by 3 bases, with 4 bases of the junction left unmatched. Per germline, CDR1 SGHTA and CDR2 FQGNSA. CDR3 length equals 15 residues. CDR3 sequence (DNA): TGTGCCAGCAGCTTATCCGGGACAGGGAAAGAGACCCAGTACTTC. Translated, it gives CASSLSGTGKETQYF.

This clonotype has only a few counts. V and J are TRBV5-5 and TRBJ2-3; D gene unclear. There are 12 residues in the CDR3. V lost 4 bases to trimming and J lost 6 bases, with 9 bases between them. CDR1 SGHKS and CDR2 YYEKEE come from the germline V gene (reference sequence). CDR3 DNA: TGTGCCAGCAGCCCGCTGGACGATACGCAGTATTTT. Translation gives CASSPLDDTQYF.

The sample holds a few counts of this clonotype. The chain carries TRBV4-3 and TRBJ1-4; tentatively, D is TRBD1 (5 bases). The CDR3 spans 15 residues. Germline V lookup: CDR1 LGHNA, CDR2 YSLEER. Trimming removed 8 bases from V and 0 bases from J, with 13 bases in between. DNA of the CDR3: TGCGCCAGCGAACCGCGGGACCCAACTAATGAAAAACTGTTTTTT. Encoded protein: CASEPRDPTNEKLFF.

This clonotype appeared a few times. The chain links TRBV9 to TRBJ2-5; TRBD1 agrees at 11 bases. The closer fit of TRBJ2-1 to the DNA end suggests the J call may be wrong. The CDR3 is 14 amino acids. Germline loops: CDR1 SGDLS, CDR2 YYNGEE. Here the CDR3 DNA reads TGTGCCAGCAGCGTAGTGGGACAGGGGGATGAGCAGTTCTTC. Residues: CASSVVGQGDEQFF.

The chain recombines TRBV6-1 with TRBJ2-7; the D call may be TRBD1 or TRBD2 (6 bases each). Trimming removed 6 bases from V and 5 bases from J, with 23 bases in between. The CDR3 has 16 amino acids. Germline V gene sequence: CDR1 MNHNS, CDR2 SASEGT. CDR3 bases: TGTGCCAGCAGCCGAACACCTCTACAGGGAGGAAACGAGCAGTACTTC. This gives the protein CASSRTPLQGGNEQYF.

This chain links TRBV5-1 with TRBJ2-7, with 13 bases fitting TRBD2. The DNA end is a closer match to TRBJ2-1, so the J assignment may be wrong. Germline CDR1 reads SGHRS; CDR2 reads YFSETQ. The CDR3 is made up of 15 amino acids. The CDR3 region has the DNA TGCGCCAGCAGCTCGGGACTAGCGGGGCCCAATGAGCAGTTCTTC. It encodes CASSSGLAGPNEQFF.

The genes are TRBV9 and TRBJ1-2; D uncertain. Trimming left V 3 bases short and J 2 bases short, with 8 bases between. The germline CDR1 and CDR2 sequences are SGDLS and YYNGEE. CDR3 length equals 13 residues. CDR3 sequence (DNA): TGTGCCAGCAGCGCCGGGGAGAACTATGGCTACACCTTC. Translation gives CASSAGENYGYTF. The variable domain in full, completed from reference TRBV9 and TRBJ1-2, reads DSGVTQTPKHLITATGQRVTLRCSPRSGDLSVYWYQQSLDQGLQFLIQYYNGEERAKGNILERFSAQQFPDLHSELNLSSLELGDSALYFCASSAGENYGYTFGSGTRLTVV.

This clonotype occurred a few times. The rearrangement links TRBV4-3 to TRBJ1-2; D perhaps matches TRBD1 (5 bases). Germline values: CDR1 LGHNA, CDR2 YSLEER. The CDR3 consists of 12 residues. V was pared by 5 bases and J by 7 bases, with 11 bases between. This chain's CDR3 is CASSYGTAGYTF. CDR3 coding DNA: TGCGCCAGCAGCTACGGGACGGCTGGCTACACCTTC.

The chain recombines TRBV7-2 with TRBJ2-7; D is ambiguous. The CDR3 covers 15 residues. In germline, CDR1 is SGHTA, CDR2 FQGNSA. V lost 3 bases to trimming and J lost 4 bases, with 16 bases between them. CDR3 protein: CASSFSSRPPYEQYF. The CDR3 DNA sequence: TGTGCCAGCAGCTTCTCGTCCAGACCTCCTTACGAGCAGTACTTC.

This clonotype was counted only a few times. The chain is built from TRBV29-1 and TRBJ1-2; TRBD1 aligns across 7 bases. This CDR3 has 16 residues. V dropped 8 bases and J dropped 8; count of bases not matched to a gene: 23. CDR1 is SQVTM, CDR2 ANQGSEA, per germline. DNA of the CDR3: TGCAGCCCGGCCCCGACAGGGACGGGTCACCCAGAGGGCTACACCTTC. It translates to CSPAPTGTGHPEGYTF.

The chain recombines TRBV14 with TRBJ2-7, with D perhaps TRBD1 (6 bases). Looked up from germline, CDR1 is SGHDN and CDR2 is FVKESK. Deletions cut 3 bases from V and 2 bases from J, with 17 bases between. The CDR3 contains 16 residues. The CDR3 DNA reads as TGTGCCAGCAGCCACCCAACAGGGCGGAGACCCTACGAGCAGTACTTC. It yields the protein CASSHPTGRRPYEQYF.

This clonotype was picked up one time. The V and J genes are TRBV6-2 or TRBV6-3 and TRBJ2-6; D remains ambiguous. V lost 1 base and J 0 bases, leaving 7 bases between the germline ends. Germline loops: CDR1 MNHEY, CDR2 SVGEGT. The CDR3 extends over 16 amino acids. The CDR3 DNA reads TGTGCCAGCAGTTACTTGCGGACCTCTGGGGCCAACGTCCTGACTTTC. Amino acid sequence: CASSYLRTSGANVLTF.